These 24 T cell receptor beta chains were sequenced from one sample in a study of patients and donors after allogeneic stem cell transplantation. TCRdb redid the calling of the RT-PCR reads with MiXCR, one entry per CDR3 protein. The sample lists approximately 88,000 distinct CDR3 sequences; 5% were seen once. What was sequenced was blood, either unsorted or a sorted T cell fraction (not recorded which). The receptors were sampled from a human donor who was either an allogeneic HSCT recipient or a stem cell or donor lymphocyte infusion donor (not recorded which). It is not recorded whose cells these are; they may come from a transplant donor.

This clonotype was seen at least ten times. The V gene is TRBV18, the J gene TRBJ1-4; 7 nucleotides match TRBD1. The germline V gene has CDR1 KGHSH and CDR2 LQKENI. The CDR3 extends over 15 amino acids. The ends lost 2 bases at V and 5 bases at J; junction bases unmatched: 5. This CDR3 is CASSPFAQGNEKLFF. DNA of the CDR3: TGTGCCAGCTCACCATTCGCACAGGGGAATGAAAAACTGTTTTTT.

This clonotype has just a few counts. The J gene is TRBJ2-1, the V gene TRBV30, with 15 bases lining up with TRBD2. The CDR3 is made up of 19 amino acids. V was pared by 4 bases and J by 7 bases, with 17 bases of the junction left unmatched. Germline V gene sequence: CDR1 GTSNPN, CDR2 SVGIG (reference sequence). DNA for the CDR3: TGTGCCTGGACAGGATCCGTGAGCGGACTAGCGGGAGGGACGAATGAGCAGTTCTTC. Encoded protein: CAWTGSVSGLAGGTNEQFF. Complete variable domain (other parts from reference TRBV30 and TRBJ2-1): SQTIHQWPATLVQPVGSPLSLECTVEGTSNPNLYWYRQAAGRGLQLLFYSVGIGQISSEVPQNLSASRPQDRQFILSSKKLLLSDSGFYLCAWTGSVSGLAGGTNEQFFGPGTRLTVL.

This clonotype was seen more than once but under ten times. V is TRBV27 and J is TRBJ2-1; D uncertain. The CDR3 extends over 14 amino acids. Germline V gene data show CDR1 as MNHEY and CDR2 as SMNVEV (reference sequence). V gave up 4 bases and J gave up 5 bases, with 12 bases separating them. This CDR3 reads CASSSPRTNNEQFF. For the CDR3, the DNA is TGTGCCAGCAGTTCCCCCCGAACGAACAATGAGCAGTTCTTC.

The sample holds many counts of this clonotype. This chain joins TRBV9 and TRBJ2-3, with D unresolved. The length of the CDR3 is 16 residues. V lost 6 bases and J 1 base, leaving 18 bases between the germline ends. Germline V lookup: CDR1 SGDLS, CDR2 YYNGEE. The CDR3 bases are TGTGCCAGCATGATAGGTCCGAGCTTGGGCACAGATACGCAGTATTTT. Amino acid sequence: CASMIGPSLGTDTQYF.

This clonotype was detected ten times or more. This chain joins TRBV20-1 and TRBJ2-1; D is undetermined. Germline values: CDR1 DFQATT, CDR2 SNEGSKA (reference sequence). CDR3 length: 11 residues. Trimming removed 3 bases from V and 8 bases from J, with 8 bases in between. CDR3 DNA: TGCAGTGCTAGCCCCGCATATGAGCAGTTCTTC. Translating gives CSASPAYEQFF.

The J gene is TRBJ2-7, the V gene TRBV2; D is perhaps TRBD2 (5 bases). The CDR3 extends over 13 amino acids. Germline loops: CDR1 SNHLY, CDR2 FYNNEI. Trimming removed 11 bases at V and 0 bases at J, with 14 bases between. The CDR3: CASTRGFSYEQYF. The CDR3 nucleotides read TGTGCCTCAACTCGAGGGTTCTCCTACGAGCAGTACTTC.

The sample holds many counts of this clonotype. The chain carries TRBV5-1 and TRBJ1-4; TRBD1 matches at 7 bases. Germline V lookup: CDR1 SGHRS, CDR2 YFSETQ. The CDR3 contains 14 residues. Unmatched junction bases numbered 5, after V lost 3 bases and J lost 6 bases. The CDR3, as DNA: TGCGCCAGCAGCTCCGGGACAGCCGATGAAAAACTGTTTTTT. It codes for CASSSGTADEKLFF. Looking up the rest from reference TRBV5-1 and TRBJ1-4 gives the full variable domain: KAGVTQTPRYLIKTRGQQVTLSCSPISGHRSVSWYQQTPGQGLQFLFEYFSETQRNKGNFPGRFSGRQFSNSRSEMNVSTLELGDSALYLCASSSGTADEKLFFGSGTQLSVL.

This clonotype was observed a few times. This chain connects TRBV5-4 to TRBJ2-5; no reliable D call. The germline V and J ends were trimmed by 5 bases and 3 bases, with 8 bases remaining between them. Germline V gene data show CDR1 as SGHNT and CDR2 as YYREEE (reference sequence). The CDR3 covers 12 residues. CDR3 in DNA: TGTGCCAGCAGTCTCACGGAAGAGACCCAGTACTTC. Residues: CASSLTEETQYF.

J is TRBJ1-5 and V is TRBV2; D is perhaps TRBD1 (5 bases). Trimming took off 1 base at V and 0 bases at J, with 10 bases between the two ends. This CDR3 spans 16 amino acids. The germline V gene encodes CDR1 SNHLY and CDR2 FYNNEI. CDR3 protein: CASSEEAGFSNQPQHF. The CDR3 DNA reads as TGTGCCAGCAGTGAAGAGGCAGGGTTTAGCAATCAGCCCCAGCATTTT.

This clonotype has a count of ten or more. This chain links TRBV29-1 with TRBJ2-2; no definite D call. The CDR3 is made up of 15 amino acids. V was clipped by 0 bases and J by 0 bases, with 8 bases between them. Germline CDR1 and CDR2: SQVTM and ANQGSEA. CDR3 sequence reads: CSVEDRYANTGELFF. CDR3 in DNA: TGCAGCGTTGAAGATCGGTACGCGAACACCGGGGAGCTGTTTTTT.

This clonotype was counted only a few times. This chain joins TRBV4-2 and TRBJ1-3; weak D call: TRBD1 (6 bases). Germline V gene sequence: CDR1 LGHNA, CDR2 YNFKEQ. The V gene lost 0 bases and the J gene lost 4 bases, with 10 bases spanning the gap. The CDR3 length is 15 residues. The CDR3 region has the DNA TGTGCCAGCAGCCAAGATCGGGGGCACGGAAACACCATATATTTT. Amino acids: CASSQDRGHGNTIYF.

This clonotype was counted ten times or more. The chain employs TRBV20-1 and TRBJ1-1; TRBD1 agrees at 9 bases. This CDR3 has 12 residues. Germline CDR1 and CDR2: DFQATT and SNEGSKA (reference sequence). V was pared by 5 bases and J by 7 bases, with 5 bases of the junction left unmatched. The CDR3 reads CSAWGQGVEAFF. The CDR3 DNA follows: TGCAGTGCTTGGGGACAGGGAGTTGAAGCTTTCTTT.

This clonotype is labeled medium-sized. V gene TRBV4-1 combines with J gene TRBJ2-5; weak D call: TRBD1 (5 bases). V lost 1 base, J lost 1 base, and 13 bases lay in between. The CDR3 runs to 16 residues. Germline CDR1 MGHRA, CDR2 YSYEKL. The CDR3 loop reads CASSQGFQGFQETQYF. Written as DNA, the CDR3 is TGCGCCAGCAGCCAAGGGTTTCAGGGTTTCCAAGAGACCCAGTACTTC.

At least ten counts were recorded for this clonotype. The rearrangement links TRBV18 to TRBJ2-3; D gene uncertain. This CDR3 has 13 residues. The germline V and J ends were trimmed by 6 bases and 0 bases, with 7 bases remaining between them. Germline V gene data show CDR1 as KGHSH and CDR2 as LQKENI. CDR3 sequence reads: CASSKSSTDTQYF. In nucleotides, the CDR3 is TGTGCCAGCTCCAAGTCAAGCACAGATACGCAGTATTTT. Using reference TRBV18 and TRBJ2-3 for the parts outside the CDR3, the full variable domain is NAGVMQNPRHLVRRRGQEARLRCSPMKGHSHVYWYRQLPEEGLKFMVYLQKENIIDESGMPKERFSAEFPKEGPSILRIQQVVRGDSAAYFCASSKSSTDTQYFGPGTRLTVL.

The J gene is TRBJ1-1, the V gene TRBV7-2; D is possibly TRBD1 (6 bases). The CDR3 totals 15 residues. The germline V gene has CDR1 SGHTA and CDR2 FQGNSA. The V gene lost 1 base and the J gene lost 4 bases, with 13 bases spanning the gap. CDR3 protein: CASSLGGAGGTEAFF. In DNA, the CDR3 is TGTGCCAGCAGCTTAGGGGGGGCCGGGGGCACTGAAGCTTTCTTT.

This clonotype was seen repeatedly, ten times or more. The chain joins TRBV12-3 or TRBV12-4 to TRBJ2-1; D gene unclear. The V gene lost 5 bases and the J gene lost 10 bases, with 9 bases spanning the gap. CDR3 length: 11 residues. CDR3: CASSRMNEQFF. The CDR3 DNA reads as TGTGCCAGCAGTCGAATGAACGAGCAGTTCTTC.

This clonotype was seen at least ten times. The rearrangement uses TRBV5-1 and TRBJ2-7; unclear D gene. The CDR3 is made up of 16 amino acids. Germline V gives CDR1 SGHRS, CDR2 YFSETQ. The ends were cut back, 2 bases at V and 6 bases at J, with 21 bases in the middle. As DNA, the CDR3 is TGCGCCAGCAGCTTTACCACCGGGCCCTTCTTCATCGAGCAGTACTTC. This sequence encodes CASSFTTGPFFIEQYF. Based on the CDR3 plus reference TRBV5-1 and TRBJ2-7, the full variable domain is KAGVTQTPRYLIKTRGQQVTLSCSPISGHRSVSWYQQTPGQGLQFLFEYFSETQRNKGNFPGRFSGRQFSNSRSEMNVSTLELGDSALYLCASSFTTGPFFIEQYFGPGTRLTVT.

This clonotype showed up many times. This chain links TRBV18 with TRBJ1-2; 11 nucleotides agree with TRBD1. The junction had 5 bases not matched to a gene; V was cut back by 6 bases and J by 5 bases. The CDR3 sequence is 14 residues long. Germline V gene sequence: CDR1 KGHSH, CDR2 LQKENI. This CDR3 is CASSSGQGAYGYTF. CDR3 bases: TGTGCCAGCTCGTCTGGACAGGGGGCGTATGGCTACACCTTC.

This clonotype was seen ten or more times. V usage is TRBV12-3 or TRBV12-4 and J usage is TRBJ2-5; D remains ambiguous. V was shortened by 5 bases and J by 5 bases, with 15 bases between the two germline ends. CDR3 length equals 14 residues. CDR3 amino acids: CASSPSSERETQYF. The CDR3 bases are TGTGCCAGCAGTCCCTCGAGCGAGAGGGAGACCCAGTACTTC.

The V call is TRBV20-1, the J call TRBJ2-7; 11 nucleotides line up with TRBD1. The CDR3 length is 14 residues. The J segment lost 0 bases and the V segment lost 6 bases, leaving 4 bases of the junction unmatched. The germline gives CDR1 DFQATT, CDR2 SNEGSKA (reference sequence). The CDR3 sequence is CSAGDRGVSYEQYF. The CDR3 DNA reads TGCAGTGCGGGGGACAGGGGGGTCTCCTACGAGCAGTACTTC.

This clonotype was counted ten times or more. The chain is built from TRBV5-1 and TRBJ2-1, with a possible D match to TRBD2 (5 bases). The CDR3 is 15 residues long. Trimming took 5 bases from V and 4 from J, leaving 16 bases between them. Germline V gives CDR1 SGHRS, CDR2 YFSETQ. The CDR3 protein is CASSKGAAFYNEQFF. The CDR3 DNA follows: TGCGCCAGCAGTAAGGGAGCCGCCTTTTACAATGAGCAGTTCTTC.

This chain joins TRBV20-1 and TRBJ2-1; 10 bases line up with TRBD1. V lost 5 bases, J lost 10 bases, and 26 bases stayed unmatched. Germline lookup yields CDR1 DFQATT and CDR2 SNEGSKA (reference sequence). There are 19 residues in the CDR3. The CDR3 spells CSADPGTGEVLAPVAEQFF. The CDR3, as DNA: TGCAGTGCTGACCCCGGGACAGGGGAGGTACTTGCCCCAGTAGCAGAGCAGTTCTTC.

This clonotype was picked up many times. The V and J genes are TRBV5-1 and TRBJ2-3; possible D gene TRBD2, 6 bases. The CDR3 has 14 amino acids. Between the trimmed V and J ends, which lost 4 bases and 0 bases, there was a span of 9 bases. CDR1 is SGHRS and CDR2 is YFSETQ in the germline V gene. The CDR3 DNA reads TGCGCCAGCAGCGCCGGGACTAGCACAGATACGCAGTATTTT. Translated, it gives CASSAGTSTDTQYF.

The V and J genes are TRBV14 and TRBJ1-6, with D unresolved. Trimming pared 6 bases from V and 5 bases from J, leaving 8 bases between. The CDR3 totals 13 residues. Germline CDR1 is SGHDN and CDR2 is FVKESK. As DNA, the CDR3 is TGTGCCAGCAGGGCGGTGGATAATTCACCCCTCCACTTT. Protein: CASRAVDNSPLHF.